This is a list of T cell receptor beta chains from one sample in a study of blood T cell repertoires in COVID-19. Assay used: immunoSEQ multiplex PCR; TCRdb lists only in-frame clones, some missing. The sample carries around 300,000 clones, about 87% recorded once. Sequenced input: PBMCs or T cells enriched from blood (not recorded which). The receptor set was obtained from a man under 40 who had recovered from COVID-19. Both conserved end residues are part of each CDR3. Fields, in order: CDR3 protein, CDR3 DNA, clone size, V gene, D gene, J gene. The D gene is left open where the match is weak. A clone size is listed for some rows: how often the clone was seen (once, few, many), or a class if it is expanded.

CASSAPAGHYNQPQHF,TGTGCCAGCAGCGCGCCGGCGGGGCATTACAATCAGCCCCAGCATTTT,NA,TRBV5-8,NA,TRBJ1-5
CASSEGTGGQETQYF,TGTGCCAGCAGTGAGGGGACAGGGGGCCAAGAGACCCAGTACTTC,once,TRBV6-1,TRBD1,TRBJ2-5
CASRTLGGDRRNSPLHF,TGTGCCAGCAGAACCCTTGGGGGGGACAGGCGGAATTCACCCCTCCACTTT,NA,TRBV28,TRBD1,TRBJ1-6
CASSYSRGADTQYF,TGTGCCAGCAGTTACTCGCGGGGGGCAGATACGCAGTATTTT,NA,TRBV6-2/TRBV6-3,TRBD2,TRBJ2-3
CAWSVKNTEAFF,TGTGCCTGGAGTGTTAAGAACACTGAAGCTTTCTTT,NA,TRBV30,NA,TRBJ1-1
CASSPTSGGAKNIQYF,TGTGCCAGCAGCCCGACTAGCGGGGGGGCCAAAAACATTCAGTACTTC,NA,TRBV7-6,TRBD2,TRBJ2-4
CASSSPKSSYNEQFF,TGTGCCAGCAGCTCCCCTAAAAGCTCGTACAATGAGCAGTTCTTC,NA,TRBV5-4,NA,TRBJ2-1
CGLGETEAFF,TGTGGTTTGGGCGAGACTGAAGCTTTCTTT,NA,TRBV6-5,NA,TRBJ1-1
CASSLGTKEPYNSPLHF,TGCGCCAGCAGCTTGGGGACAAAGGAACCCTATAATTCACCCCTCCACTTT,NA,TRBV5-1,NA,TRBJ1-6
CASSLTGTANEKLFF,TGTGCCAGCAGCTTAACCGGGACAGCAAATGAAAAACTGTTTTTT,NA,TRBV7-9,TRBD1,TRBJ1-4
CASSGLDSSAEQYF,TGTGCCAGCAGTGGCCTGGACAGTTCGGCCGAGCAGTACTTC,NA,TRBV2,NA,TRBJ2-7
CATRGQGFYEQYF,TGTGCCACTCGGGGACAGGGGTTTTACGAGCAGTACTTC,NA,TRBV6-5,TRBD1,TRBJ2-7
CASRSPGQEKDEQYF,TGTGCCAGCAGAAGCCCGGGACAGGAGAAAGACGAGCAGTACTTC,NA,TRBV2,TRBD1,TRBJ2-7
CASSFGPANSPLHF,TGTGCCAGCAGTTTTGGGCCTGCCAATTCACCCCTCCACTTT,once,TRBV27,NA,TRBJ1-6
CASSRTGRMGPQHF,TGTGCCAGCAGCCGGACAGGGAGGATGGGGCCCCAGCATTTT,NA,TRBV3-1/TRBV3-2,TRBD1,TRBJ1-5
CASSPGTGDNSPLHF,TGTGCCAGCAGCCCTGGGACAGGTGATAATTCACCCCTCCACTTT,NA,TRBV7-8,TRBD1,TRBJ1-6
CASSAAAGGYNEQFF,TGTGCCAGCAGCGCCGCGGCGGGGGGTTACAATGAGCAGTTCTTC,NA,TRBV9,TRBD2,TRBJ2-1
CASSFGTGNEQYF,TGTGCCAGCAGCTTCGGGACAGGGAACGAGCAGTACTTC,once,TRBV5-4,TRBD1,TRBJ2-7
CASSPVRSDREYTGELFF,TGCGCCAGCAGCCCGGTGCGTTCGGACAGGGAGTACACCGGGGAGCTGTTTTTT,NA,TRBV5-1,TRBD1,TRBJ2-2
CASSLGQGASVQPQHF,TGTGCCAGCAGCTTAGGACAGGGGGCATCCGTTCAGCCCCAGCATTTT,NA,TRBV7-8,TRBD1,TRBJ1-5
CASSGDREQFF,TGTGCCAGCAGCGGGGACAGAGAGCAGTTCTTC,NA,TRBV7-9,TRBD1,TRBJ2-1
CASSMGTGYGYTF,TGTGCCAGTAGTATGGGGACAGGGTATGGCTACACCTTC,NA,TRBV19,TRBD1,TRBJ1-2
CASRQTGTGQETQYF,TGTGCCAGTAGGCAAACCGGGACAGGGCAAGAGACCCAGTACTTC,NA,TRBV19,TRBD1,TRBJ2-5
CASSRRANEKLFF,TGCGCCAGCAGTCGGAGGGCTAATGAAAAACTGTTTTTT,NA,TRBV5-1,NA,TRBJ1-4
CASSYSSRGWYTEAFF,TGTGCCAGCAGTTACTCGAGTAGGGGGTGGTACACTGAAGCTTTCTTT,NA,TRBV6-5,NA,TRBJ1-1
CASSDGQVVYGYTF,TGTGCCAGCAGTGACGGCCAGGTCGTCTATGGCTACACCTTC,NA,TRBV6-1,NA,TRBJ1-2
CASAPAGGRYEQFF,TGTGCCAGCGCGCCAGCGGGGGGGCGCTATGAGCAGTTCTTC,NA,TRBV3-1/TRBV3-2,TRBD2,TRBJ2-1
CASTDNRDNYGYTF,TGTGCCAGCACCGATAACAGGGATAACTATGGCTACACCTTC,NA,TRBV28,NA,TRBJ1-2
CASSSTVDTEAFF,TGCGCCAGCAGCTCGACAGTGGACACTGAAGCTTTCTTT,NA,TRBV5-1,NA,TRBJ1-1
CASSLGTSGGPKETQYF,TGTGCCAGCAGCCTGGGGACTAGCGGGGGTCCTAAAGAGACCCAGTACTTC,NA,TRBV7-9,TRBD2,TRBJ2-5
CASSYSPGGGYGYTF,TGTGCCAGCAGTTACTCTCCAGGGGGCGGCTATGGCTACACCTTC,NA,TRBV6-2/TRBV6-3,TRBD1,TRBJ1-2
CASSQHSTEAFF,TGTGCCAGCAGCCAGCACAGCACTGAAGCTTTCTTT,NA,TRBV7-9,NA,TRBJ1-1
CSASFPLAGGSYEQYF,TGCAGTGCTAGTTTCCCCCTAGCGGGGGGATCGTACGAGCAGTACTTC,NA,TRBV20-1,TRBD2,TRBJ2-7
CASNGRRGYGYTF,TGTGCCAGCAATGGACGCCGGGGCTATGGCTACACCTTC,NA,TRBV28,NA,TRBJ1-2
CASSSGTANTEAFF,TGTGCCAGCAGTTCTGGAACAGCGAACACTGAAGCTTTCTTT,NA,TRBV27,NA,TRBJ1-1
CASRLGPARTDTQYF,TGTGCAAGTCGCTTGGGGCCAGCCCGCACAGATACGCAGTATTTT,NA,TRBV12-2,NA,TRBJ2-3
CASSGLAGLTYEQYF,TGTGCCAGCAGCGGGCTAGCGGGGCTTACCTACGAGCAGTACTTC,NA,TRBV13,TRBD2,TRBJ2-7
CASRDREGSNQPQHF,TGTGCCAGCAGGGACAGGGAGGGGAGCAATCAGCCCCAGCATTTT,NA,TRBV6-4,TRBD1,TRBJ1-5
CASSSPGLAGSYEQYF,TGTGCCAGCAGCTCACCGGGACTAGCGGGGTCCTACGAGCAGTACTTC,NA,TRBV7-9,TRBD2,TRBJ2-7
CASSGGQVYSPLHF,TGTGCCAGCAGTGGGGGACAGGTCTATTCACCCCTCCACTTT,NA,TRBV27,TRBD1,TRBJ1-6
CASSDEESNQPQHF,TGTGCCAGCAGTGACGAGGAGAGCAATCAGCCCCAGCATTTT,NA,TRBV6-4,NA,TRBJ1-5
CASSAGTTSYNEQFF,TGTGCCAGCAGTGCCGGGACTACCTCCTACAATGAGCAGTTCTTC,few,TRBV2,TRBD2,TRBJ2-1
CASSLTGGARNEQFF,TGCGCCAGCAGCTTGACAGGGGGGGCGCGGAATGAGCAGTTCTTC,NA,TRBV5-1,NA,TRBJ2-1
CACSKRGGLVGNQPQHF,TGTGCCTGTTCGAAAAGGGGGGGTCTTGTTGGGAATCAGCCCCAGCATTTT,NA,TRBV30,NA,TRBJ1-5
CASSPTGTGTYTF,TGTGCCAGCAGCCCAACCGGGACAGGGACTTACACCTTC,NA,TRBV7-9,TRBD1,TRBJ1-2
CASSGGAGGETQYF,TGTGCCAGCTCCGGAGGAGCGGGGGGTGAGACCCAGTACTTC,NA,TRBV7-9,TRBD2,TRBJ2-5
CASSLGQTFYEQYF,TGTGCCAGCAGTTTGGGACAGACTTTCTACGAGCAGTACTTC,NA,TRBV27,TRBD1,TRBJ2-7
CASSPGGPYNEQFF,TGTGCCAGCAGCCCCGGAGGGCCCTACAATGAGCAGTTCTTC,NA,TRBV6-5,NA,TRBJ2-1
CATSRVYGTEAFF,TGTGCCACCAGCAGAGTTTACGGCACTGAAGCTTTCTTT,NA,TRBV15,NA,TRBJ1-1
CAIPTPGRANYGYTF,TGTGCCATCCCCACCCCGGGGAGGGCTAACTATGGCTACACCTTC,NA,TRBV6-5,NA,TRBJ1-2
CASSSQLDTQYF,TGTGCCAGCAGTTCCCAATTAGATACGCAGTATTTT,NA,TRBV28,NA,TRBJ2-3
CASGMTGLSGPQHF,TGTGCCAGTGGAATGACAGGCCTTTCAGGGCCCCAGCATTTT,NA,TRBV19,NA,TRBJ1-5
CASSESGGYGYTF,TGTGCCAGCAGTGAATCAGGGGGCTATGGCTACACCTTC,NA,TRBV7-9,TRBD1,TRBJ1-2
CASSQGYGYTF,TGTGCCAGCAGTCAGGGGTATGGCTACACCTTC,NA,TRBV28,NA,TRBJ1-2
CASSFRTQYF,TGTGCCAGCAGTTTTCGGACGCAGTATTTT,NA,TRBV28,NA,TRBJ2-3
CASSLSGGPGSNVLTF,TGTGCCAGCAGCCTGTCCGGGGGACCTGGGTCCAACGTCCTGACTTTC,NA,TRBV5-4,NA,TRBJ2-6
CASSPGTGSAIYF,TGTGCCAGCTCACCAGGGACAGGGAGCGCCATATATTTT,once,TRBV18,TRBD1,TRBJ1-3